These 2 T cell receptor beta chains originate from one sample sequenced in a study of Ad26.COV2.S vaccination and SARS-CoV-2 variants. Treatment reported: about 20 received Ad26.COV2.S at low or high dose, single or two shots; several received placebo; per-sample allocation not given. Day 63 after the first vaccine or placebo injection was the time point for sampling. Sequencing was performed with immunoSEQ multiplex PCR; in TCRdb, only in-frame clones are kept and a portion is missing. The top ten hold roughly 10% of the sample, which has 300,000 to 350,000 clones, 86% seen once. The sample consisted of peripheral blood, taken in a trial of Ad26.COV2.S vaccine versus placebo. The receptors derive from a person aged 18-65 years who received the Ad26.COV2.S COVID-19 vaccine or a placebo.

This chain connects TRBV4-2 to TRBJ2-1; 10 bases map to TRBD2. CDR1 is LGHNA and CDR2 is YNFKEQ in the germline V gene. J gave up 5 bases and V 4 bases, and 8 bases lay outside the gene matches. CDR3 size: 16 residues. The DNA for the CDR3 is TGTGCCAGCAGCCCTTGGACGCTAGCGGGAGACAATGAGCAGTTCTTC. Residues: CASSPWTLAGDNEQFF.

The V and J genes are TRBV3-1 (or the pseudogene TRBV3-2) and TRBJ1-2; 7 bases align to TRBD1. The CDR3 runs 14 residues. CDR1 is LGHDT, CDR2 YNNKEL, per germline (reference sequence). The ends lost 4 bases at V and 4 bases at J; junction bases unmatched: 6. The CDR3 nucleotides read TGTGCCAGCAGCCGCTCGACAGGGTCCTATGGCTACACCTTC. Translation gives CASSRSTGSYGYTF.